These 4 T cell receptor beta chains originate from one sample sequenced in a study of prognosis after radiotherapy for stage I lung cancer. Two rounds of multiplex PCR amplified TCR beta CDR3 from genomic DNA. Primers specific to each TRBV and TRBJ gene drove first-round PCR. One entry per CDR3 protein results from TCRdb running MiXCR on the multiplex PCR reads. The sample lists around 30,000 distinct CDR3 sequences, 25% to 40% occurring once. The source material was PBMCs, sampled before or after stereotactic body radiation therapy (not recorded which). The receptors shown here come from a donor of 50 years or more with non-small cell lung cancer.

In the case of this clonotype: Lacking the conserved final phenylalanine or tryptophan, this CDR3 likely reflects a read error. This sequence joins TRBV28 and TRBJ2-5; D is unresolved. From germline, CDR1 is MDHEN and CDR2 SYDVKM. This CDR3 is 13 amino acids long. Trimming removed 10 bases at V and 5 bases at J, with 17 bases between. As DNA, the CDR3 is TGTGCCACCTCCGGCGGTGGTCGGGAGACCCAGTACCTC. This encodes CATSGGGRETQYL.

Ten or more counts support this clonotype. V is TRBV5-5 and J is TRBJ1-5; D remains unclear. V lost 0 bases and J 0 bases, leaving 13 bases between the germline ends. Germline CDR1 and CDR2: SGHKS and YYEKEE (reference sequence). The CDR3 length is 17 residues. The CDR3 protein is CASSLGTGELSNQPQHF. The CDR3 region has the DNA TGTGCCAGCAGCTTGGGGACGGGAGAACTTAGCAATCAGCCCCAGCATTTT.

This clonotype was found many times. The CDR3 sequence: CASSSSRSYYGYTF. For the CDR3, the DNA is TGTGCCAGCAGTTCCAGTAGGTCTTACTATGGCTACACCTTC. The chain uses TRBV6-4 and TRBJ1-2; D is ambiguous. The V gene's germline CDR1 is MRHNA and CDR2 SNTAGT. The V end was cut by 5 bases, the J end by 3 bases, with 13 bases between. The CDR3 totals 14 residues.

This clonotype was recorded at least ten times. V and J are TRBV5-1 and TRBJ2-7; the D gene is possibly TRBD2 (5 bases). Germline V gene sequence: CDR1 SGHRS, CDR2 YFSETQ. The germline V and J ends were trimmed by 0 bases and 2 bases, with 9 bases remaining between them. The CDR3 is 14 residues long. This chain's CDR3 is CASSLAGDTYEQYF. In DNA, the CDR3 is TGCGCCAGCAGCTTGGCCGGGGATACCTACGAGCAGTACTTC.